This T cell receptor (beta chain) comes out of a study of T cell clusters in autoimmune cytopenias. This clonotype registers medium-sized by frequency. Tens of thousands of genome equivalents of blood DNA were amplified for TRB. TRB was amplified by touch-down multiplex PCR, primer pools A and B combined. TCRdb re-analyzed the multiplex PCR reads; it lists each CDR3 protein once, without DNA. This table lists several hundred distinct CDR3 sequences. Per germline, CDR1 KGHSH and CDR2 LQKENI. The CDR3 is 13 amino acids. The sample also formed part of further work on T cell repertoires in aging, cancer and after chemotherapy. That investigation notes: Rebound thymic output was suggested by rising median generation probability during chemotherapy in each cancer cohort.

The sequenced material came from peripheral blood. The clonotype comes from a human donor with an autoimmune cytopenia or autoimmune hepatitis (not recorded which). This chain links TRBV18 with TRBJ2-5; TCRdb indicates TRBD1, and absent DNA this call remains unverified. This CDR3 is CASSPPRGETQYF. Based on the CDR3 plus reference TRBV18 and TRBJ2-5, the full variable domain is NAGVMQNPRHLVRRRGQEARLRCSPMKGHSHVYWYRQLPEEGLKFMVYLQKENIIDESGMPKERFSAEFPKEGPSILRIQQVVRGDSAAYFCASSPPRGETQYFGPGTRLLVL.